The rows below give T cell receptor beta chains drawn from one sample of a study of T cell clonotyping in hematopoietic cell transplantation. The protocol was immunoSEQ multiplex PCR, while the TCRdb copy is restricted to in-frame clones and leaves out a portion. The sample has 6,500 to 7,500 clones, more than 75% seen once; the top ten hold roughly 7%. The sample consisted of peripheral blood mononuclear cells, taken before stem cell transplant. The receptors originated from a man aged 60-69 years with acute myeloid leukemia. Some clones in this sample may be carry-over from other donors' samples. Each CDR3 is given with its conserved first and last residue. D genes are given only for firm matches. Expanded clones are given a class, and other clones once, few, many or no size at all.

TRBJ1-3	TRBV30	TRBD1	.	CAWSRGQGPGNTIYF	TGTGCCTGGAGTCGGGGACAGGGTCCGGGAAACACCATATATTTT
TRBJ2-7	TRBV28	.	.	CASSSPTGGRYEQYF	TGTGCCAGCAGTTCCCCGACTGGGGGGAGGTACGAGCAGTACTTC
TRBJ1-3	TRBV25-1	.	.	CASSAQGYTIYF	TGTGCCAGCAGTGCCCAGGGTTACACCATATATTTT
TRBJ1-5	TRBV5-6	.	.	CASSLRQPNQPQHF	TGTGCCAGCAGCTTGCGACAGCCCAATCAGCCCCAGCATTTT
TRBJ1-6	TRBV9	.	.	CASSGGAGVYNSPLHF	TGTGCCAGCAGCGGCGGGGCAGGCGTTTATAATTCACCCCTCCACTTT
TRBJ1-1	TRBV6-5	.	.	CASSYDGAKSNTEAFF	TGTGCCAGCAGTTACGACGGGGCCAAATCGAACACTGAAGCTTTCTTT
TRBJ1-4	TRBV19	.	.	CASRNQGFSNEKLFF	TGTGCCAGTAGGAACCAGGGGTTTAGTAATGAAAAACTGTTTTTT
TRBJ1-2	TRBV28	.	.	CASLRVGGDYYGYTF	TGTGCCAGCCTCAGGGTGGGGGGAGACTACTATGGCTACACCTTC
TRBJ2-4	TRBV9	.	.	CASSVGLNNIQYF	TGTGCCAGCAGCGTCGGACTAAATAACATTCAGTACTTC
TRBJ1-6	TRBV27	TRBD1	.	CASRQGYNSPLHF	TGTGCCAGTCGACAGGGCTATAATTCACCCCTCCACTTT
TRBJ2-3	TRBV28	TRBD1	.	CASSRTGGSADTQYF	TGTGCCAGCAGTCGAACAGGGGGGTCCGCAGATACGCAGTATTTT
TRBJ2-1	TRBV14	TRBD2	.	CASSVRGGPGEQFF	TGTGCCAGCAGCGTTCGCGGGGGTCCGGGTGAGCAGTTCTTC
TRBJ1-2	TRBV25-1	.	.	CASSEWLSGPPFTF	TGTGCCAGCAGTGAATGGCTATCCGGGCCCCCCTTCACCTTC
TRBJ2-1	TRBV9	TRBD1	.	CASSVGLGQGAVYNEQFF	TGTGCCAGCAGCGTAGGTTTAGGGCAGGGGGCCGTCTACAATGAGCAGTTCTTC
TRBJ2-7	TRBV5-5	TRBD2	.	CASSLMSGGASRYEQYF	TGTGCCAGCAGCTTGATGAGCGGGGGGGCATCACGGTACGAGCAGTACTTC
TRBJ2-7	TRBV6-5	.	.	CASSLSGHLSYEQYF	TGTGCCAGCAGCCTTAGCGGACACCTCTCCTACGAGCAGTACTTC
TRBJ2-7	TRBV6-6	.	.	CASKPLAHSYEQYF	TGTGCCAGCAAGCCGCTAGCGCACTCCTACGAGCAGTACTTC
TRBJ2-7	TRBV5-5	.	.	CASESGLTYEQYF	TGTGCCAGCGAATCGGGACTCACTTACGAGCAGTACTTC
TRBJ2-3	TRBV5-1	TRBD1	once	CASSFQGGTDTQYF	TGCGCCAGCAGCTTTCAGGGGGGCACAGATACGCAGTATTTT
TRBJ2-1	TRBV28	TRBD2	.	CASTSGGTPRSYNEQFF	TGTGCCAGCACTTCGGGGGGGACCCCGAGGTCCTACAATGAGCAGTTCTTC
TRBJ2-6	TRBV4-1	TRBD1	.	CASSQRDRGSSGANVLTF	TGCGCCAGCAGCCAAAGGGACAGGGGGTCCTCTGGGGCCAACGTCCTGACTTTC
TRBJ2-2	TRBV9	TRBD2	once	CASSPGTSGRPGELFF	TGTGCCAGCAGCCCCGGGACTAGCGGGAGACCCGGGGAGCTGTTTTTT
TRBJ2-1	TRBV25-1	TRBD2	.	CASSEGAGAVQFF	TGTGCCAGCAGTGAAGGAGCGGGAGCGGTGCAGTTCTTC
TRBJ2-4	TRBV19	TRBD1	.	CASSIVRTGLNIQYF	TGTGCCAGTAGTATAGTGAGGACAGGGTTGAACATTCAGTACTTC
TRBJ1-2	TRBV15	.	.	CATSRVPAGTPNYGYTF	TGTGCCACCAGCAGAGTCCCTGCCGGGACACCCAACTATGGCTACACCTTC
TRBJ2-3	TRBV5-4	.	once	CASSLSGQSRASHRTDTQYF	TGTGCCAGCAGCTTGTCAGGGCAATCCCGGGCGAGCCACCGCACAGATACGCAGTATTTT
TRBJ2-5	TRBV2	TRBD2	.	CASSVDIAGGETQYF	TGTGCCAGCAGCGTCGACATAGCGGGAGGAGAGACCCAGTACTTC
TRBJ2-1	TRBV10-1	TRBD2	.	CASSDRGLAGTYNEQFF	TGCGCCAGCAGTGATCGTGGGCTAGCGGGGACTTACAATGAGCAGTTCTTC
TRBJ2-3	TRBV7-6	.	.	CASSLASGVDTQYF	TGTGCCAGCAGCTTAGCGTCGGGGGTGGATACGCAGTATTTT
TRBJ1-2	TRBV28	.	.	CASSTILGYGYTF	TGTGCCAGCAGCACTATCCTAGGGTATGGCTACACCTTC
TRBJ2-7	TRBV9	.	.	CASSPQVGGDEQYF	TGTGCCAGCAGCCCCCAAGTAGGGGGGGACGAGCAGTACTTC
TRBJ2-2	TRBV19	.	.	CASSPLTDLLNTGELFF	TGTGCCAGTAGTCCTCTGACAGACCTCTTGAACACCGGGGAGCTGTTTTTT
TRBJ2-7	TRBV7-2	TRBD2	.	CASSPLPGTTYEQYF	TGTGCCAGCAGCCCGCTACCGGGGACTACCTACGAGCAGTACTTC
TRBJ2-7	TRBV5-1	.	.	CASSWVEGTYEQYF	TGCGCCAGCAGCTGGGTGGAGGGAACCTACGAGCAGTACTTC
TRBJ1-1	TRBV30	TRBD1	.	CAWSVAWTGYTEAFF	TGTGCCTGGAGTGTAGCCTGGACAGGGTACACTGAAGCTTTCTTT
TRBJ2-1	TRBV7-2	TRBD2	once	CASSRVAGGDEQFF	TGTGCCAGCAGCCGTGTAGCGGGGGGCGATGAGCAGTTCTTC
TRBJ2-1	TRBV27	.	once	CASSWGPGDEQFF	TGTGCCAGCAGTTGGGGACCCGGCGATGAGCAGTTCTTC
TRBJ2-1	TRBV29-1	.	.	CSVERAAYNEQFF	TGCAGCGTTGAGCGGGCGGCATACAATGAGCAGTTCTTC
TRBJ1-1	TRBV15	.	.	CATSRGFTGTNTEAFF	TGTGCCACCAGCAGAGGTTTCACAGGGACCAACACTGAAGCTTTCTTT
TRBJ2-1	TRBV20-1	.	.	CSAGRGGEQFF	TGCAGTGCTGGGCGCGGAGGGGAGCAGTTCTTC
TRBJ1-2	TRBV19	.	.	CASSIPGSYGYTF	TGTGCCAGTAGTATCCCCGGAAGCTATGGCTACACCTTC
TRBJ1-3	TRBV30	TRBD1	.	CAWKTGNTIYF	TGTGCCTGGAAGACAGGGAACACCATATATTTT
TRBJ2-7	TRBV14	.	.	CASSQIGGSSSYEQYF	TGTGCCAGCAGCCAAATAGGTGGCTCGAGCTCCTACGAGCAGTACTTC
TRBJ1-2	TRBV10-3	.	.	CAISEEGTLYGYTF	TGTGCCATCAGTGAGGAGGGGACACTCTATGGCTACACCTTC
TRBJ2-2	TRBV19	.	.	CASTRGTELSSNTGELFF	TGTGCCAGTACGCGGGGGACAGAGTTATCCTCGAACACCGGGGAGCTGTTTTTT
TRBJ2-5	TRBV4-1	.	few	CASSRRQGTLGETQYF	TGCGCCAGCAGCCGCCGTCAGGGGACCCTCGGAGAGACCCAGTACTTC
TRBJ1-4	TRBV18	.	.	CASSPQHSGFNEKLFF	TGTGCCAGCTCACCACAACATTCAGGGTTTAATGAAAAACTGTTTTTT
TRBJ2-5	TRBV19	TRBD2	.	CASKGTNQGTQYF	TGTGCCAGTAAGGGGACTAATCAGGGGACCCAGTACTTC
TRBJ1-1	TRBV7-9	.	.	CASVGMKHPNTEAFF	TGTGCCAGCGTCGGAATGAAACACCCGAACACTGAAGCTTTCTTT
TRBJ1-1	TRBV5-6	.	.	CASSLDTGGGLNTEAFF	TGTGCCAGCAGCTTGGACACCGGAGGAGGCTTGAACACTGAAGCTTTCTTT
TRBJ1-5	TRBV6-1	.	.	CASTYLGYQPQHF	TGTGCCAGCACCTACCTTGGTTATCAGCCCCAGCATTTT
TRBJ2-7	TRBV28	TRBD2	once	CASSSWTSGRAYEQYF	TGTGCCAGCAGTTCATGGACTAGCGGGAGGGCCTACGAGCAGTACTTC
TRBJ1-2	TRBV29-1	.	.	CSVEPDSGYGYTF	TGCAGCGTTGAACCGGACAGCGGGTATGGCTACACCTTC